This T cell receptor (beta chain) was retrieved from a study of blood T cells in healthy people across ages. Study-level results: Researchers deemed the diversity estimates from one million T cells underestimates. Donor CMV status, an unknown factor, possibly confounded changes in expanded clonotypes.

Germline CDR1 reads MNHEY; CDR2 reads SVGAGI. There are 12 residues in the CDR3. Deletions cut 6 bases from V and 3 bases from J, with 5 bases between. Together with a sample-barcoded 5' primer, a J-beta primer mix was included in a second PCR lasting about 6 to 12 cycles. Each cDNA molecule received a tag from a template-switch adaptor that had 12 random nucleotides. Each CDR3 protein is one row after TCRdb ran MiXCR on the 5' RACE reads. The sample has around 800,000 distinct CDR3 sequences, under 30% seen once. A word on this clonotype: Its target is not known.

These data are also associated with another study on T cells of mothers and their children. That report adds: Second-PCR primer M1S introduced sample barcodes and 2-4 random nucleotides.

V and J are TRBV6-5 and TRBJ2-2; D not certain. This TCR was recovered from a boy aged 10-17 years in good health. The sequenced sample consisted of blood. The CDR3 protein is CASRIDTGELFF. The CDR3 nucleotides are TGTGCCAGCAGGATCGACACCGGGGAGCTGTTTTTT.